Listed below are T cell receptor beta chains from one sample, sequenced in a study of cytomegalovirus exposure and HLA in healthy donors. The table came from immunoSEQ multiplex PCR; TCRdb's copy has only in-frame clones and leaves some out. Here the sample spans about 140,000 clones, about 80% being singletons. Sequencing input: PBMCs. These receptors were collected from a male donor in good health and CMV-seronegative. CDR3s include the opening cysteine and the closing phenylalanine or tryptophan. D genes are given only for firm matches. Where a row states a size, it is once, few, many or the class of an expanded clone; other rows omit it.

TRBV18	once	TRBD1	TRBJ2-7	CASSIDRVSSYEQYF	TGTGCCAGCTCAATTGACAGGGTCAGCTCCTACGAGCAGTACTTC
TRBV9	.	TRBD2	TRBJ2-1	CASSVAELAGGYEQFF	TGTGCCAGCAGCGTAGCTGAATTAGCGGGGGGATACGAGCAGTTCTTC
TRBV19	.	.	TRBJ2-5	CASSITSGGWTQYF	TGTGCCAGTAGTATAACGAGCGGCGGCTGGACCCAGTACTTC
TRBV28	.	.	TRBJ1-1	CASNGGAPTEAFF	TGTGCCAGCAACGGCGGGGCCCCCACTGAAGCTTTCTTT
TRBV5-3	few	.	TRBJ2-2	CARSLGQNTGELFF	TGTGCCAGAAGCTTGGGACAGAACACCGGGGAGCTGTTTTTT
TRBV6-5	.	TRBD1	TRBJ1-1	CASSFHRGGTEAFF	TGTGCCAGCAGTTTCCACAGGGGGGGCACTGAAGCTTTCTTT
TRBV28	.	.	TRBJ1-3	CASSSTAGVGNTIYF	TGTGCCAGCAGTTCGACAGCAGGGGTCGGAAACACCATATATTTT
TRBV28	.	.	TRBJ1-1	CASSYGVFEAFF	TGTGCCAGCAGTTACGGGGTATTTGAAGCTTTCTTT
TRBV14	.	.	TRBJ2-3	CASSQVGRTDTQYF	TGTGCCAGCAGCCAAGTGGGCCGTACAGATACGCAGTATTTT
TRBV2	.	TRBD1	TRBJ2-7	CASSEALGQIDYEQYF	TGTGCCAGCAGTGAAGCCCTGGGACAGATCGACTACGAGCAGTACTTC
TRBV19	.	TRBD2	TRBJ2-1	CASSGALYNEQFF	TGTGCCTCTAGCGGGGCCCTTTACAATGAGCAGTTCTTC
TRBV5-1	once	.	TRBJ2-2	CASSPRQLYTGELFF	TGCGCCAGCAGCCCTAGACAGTTGTACACCGGGGAGCTGTTTTTT
TRBV5-5	.	.	TRBJ1-4	CASSLVEYNEKLFF	TGTGCCAGCAGCTTGGTCGAGTATAATGAAAAACTGTTTTTT
TRBV19	.	.	TRBJ2-5	CASSIRETQYF	TGTGCCAGTAGTATCAGAGAGACCCAGTACTTC
TRBV6-1	.	.	TRBJ2-1	CASSVPRRPNEQFF	TGTGCCAGCAGTGTCCCCCGGAGGCCTAATGAGCAGTTCTTC
TRBV4-1	.	TRBD2	TRBJ2-3	CASSQSGGARDTQYF	TGCGCCAGCAGCCAGAGCGGGGGGGCCCGTGATACGCAGTATTTT
TRBV9	few	.	TRBJ1-2	CASSAGVGNYGYTF	TGTGCCAGCAGCGCTGGAGTCGGTAACTATGGCTACACCTTC
TRBV5-1	.	TRBD1	TRBJ2-7	CASSLYGTGSYEQYF	TGCGCCAGCAGCTTGTATGGGACAGGCTCCTACGAGCAGTACTTC
TRBV7-2	.	.	TRBJ2-3	CASSSATLTYTDTQYF	TGTGCCAGCAGCTCAGCCACTTTGACTTACACAGATACGCAGTATTTT
TRBV27	.	.	TRBJ1-2	CASSPPGVHYGYTF	TGTGCCAGCAGTCCCCCGGGGGTGCACTATGGCTACACCTTC
TRBV7-2	.	.	TRBJ2-5	CASSLVGGAGGETQYF	TGTGCCAGCAGCTTAGTAGGGGGCGCAGGGGGGGAGACCCAGTACTTC
TRBV20-1	.	.	TRBJ2-5	CSARPEETQYF	TGCAGTGCTAGACCGGAGGAGACCCAGTACTTC
TRBV2	.	.	TRBJ1-1	CASNEGGPEAFF	TGTGCCAGCAACGAGGGAGGACCTGAAGCTTTCTTT
TRBV7-2	.	.	TRBJ1-2	CASSPAEGRGYTF	TGTGCCAGCAGCCCCGCGGAGGGGCGAGGCTACACCTTC
TRBV6-6	few	.	TRBJ1-1	CASSYSIGGNTEAFF	TGTGCCAGCAGTTACTCGATCGGGGGGAACACTGAAGCTTTCTTT
TRBV29-1	.	.	TRBJ2-2	CSVAGEGNTGELFF	TGCAGCGTTGCAGGGGAAGGGAACACCGGGGAGCTGTTTTTT
TRBV28	.	TRBD2	TRBJ2-1	CASSLRTRTSGAYNEQFF	TGTGCCAGCAGTTTGCGCACCCGGACTAGCGGGGCCTACAATGAGCAGTTCTTC
TRBV4-1	.	.	TRBJ1-2	CASSQDKQSNYGYTF	TGCGCCAGCAGCCAAGATAAACAGAGTAACTATGGCTACACCTTC
TRBV28	.	TRBD1	TRBJ1-3	CASSRDRGGGSGNTIYF	TGTGCCAGCAGCAGGGACAGGGGAGGGGGCTCTGGAAACACCATATATTTT
TRBV5-1	.	TRBD1	TRBJ1-1	CASRTTGTALTEAFF	TGCGCCAGCAGAACCACCGGGACAGCTCTCACTGAAGCTTTCTTT
TRBV4-2	.	.	TRBJ2-7	CASSQGSGRLGSGIYEQYF	TGTGCCAGCAGCCAAGGGTCGGGTCGGTTAGGGAGTGGTATCTACGAGCAGTACTTC
TRBV9	.	.	TRBJ2-1	CASSVGWGPYNEQFF	TGTGCCAGCAGCGTAGGATGGGGCCCCTACAATGAGCAGTTCTTC
TRBV7-7	few	TRBD1	TRBJ2-5	CASSWDRMQTQYF	TGTGCCAGCAGCTGGGACAGGATGCAGACCCAGTACTTC
TRBV5-1	.	.	TRBJ1-2	CASSAGTYGNGYTF	TGCGCCAGCAGCGCCGGGACTTATGGGAATGGCTACACCTTC
TRBV9	.	.	TRBJ2-5	CASSPTDGRGETQYF	TGTGCCAGCAGCCCTACTGACGGCCGGGGGGAGACCCAGTACTTC
TRBV6-5	.	.	TRBJ1-5	CASSRLRDSNQPQHF	TGTGCCAGCAGTCGCCTGAGGGATAGCAATCAGCCCCAGCATTTT
TRBV7-2	.	TRBD1	TRBJ2-7	CASTKTGYEQYF	TGTGCCAGCACCAAGACAGGGTACGAGCAGTACTTC
TRBV19	.	.	TRBJ1-2	CASSPTDLPIRYTF	TGTGCCAGTAGCCCGACAGACCTCCCTATTCGCTACACCTTC
TRBV7-8	once	TRBD1	TRBJ2-2	CASRLLFTGDGELFF	TGTGCCAGCAGACTACTATTCACAGGGGACGGGGAGCTGTTTTTT
TRBV5-5	.	.	TRBJ2-1	CASSFLESSYNEQFF	TGTGCCAGCAGCTTCTTAGAGAGCTCCTACAATGAGCAGTTCTTC
TRBV18	once	.	TRBJ2-3	CASSLRDIDTQYF	TGTGCCAGCTCACTCCGGGACATAGATACGCAGTATTTT
TRBV7-2	.	.	TRBJ2-1	CASSLGGPAYNEQFF	TGTGCCAGCAGCCTGGGGGGGCCCGCCTACAATGAGCAGTTCTTC
TRBV7-9	.	TRBD2	TRBJ2-3	CASTGASGSTDTQYF	TGTGCCAGCACCGGGGCTAGCGGGAGCACAGATACGCAGTATTTT
TRBV6-5	.	.	TRBJ1-1	CASSYQGIVVGEAFF	TGTGCCAGCAGTTACCAGGGGATCGTAGTAGGGGAGGCTTTCTTT
TRBV6-1	.	.	TRBJ2-2	CATLAYTGELFF	TGTGCCACACTAGCTTACACCGGGGAGCTGTTTTTT
TRBV5-4	.	.	TRBJ1-2	CASRMDPDRHNYGYTF	TGTGCCAGCAGAATGGACCCCGACAGACATAACTATGGCTACACCTTC
TRBV30	.	TRBD1	TRBJ2-7	CAWSVRDRWVYEQYF	TGTGCCTGGAGTGTACGGGACAGGTGGGTCTACGAGCAGTACTTC
TRBV9	.	.	TRBJ2-5	CASSVARLGGQEGETQYF	TGTGCCAGCAGCGTAGCTCGTTTGGGAGGACAGGAAGGGGAGACCCAGTACTTC